The 27 T cell receptor beta chains presented below share a single source sample, sequenced in a study of regulatory T cells in long-lasting Graves disease. The time point was: newly diagnosed GD, antithyroid drugs for less than 3 months. The authors made the TCR library using RNA they extracted from PBMCs. For TCR beta, libraries came from iRepertoire HTBI primers and Arm-PCR of CDR3 regions. TCRdb called the multiplex PCR reads again in MiXCR, with one record for every CDR3 protein. The repertoire holds hundreds of thousands of distinct CDR3 sequences, roughly 13% seen once, with under 10% in the top ten. The data were also submitted as part of a second study, on T cells in Graves' hyperthyroidism and ophthalmopathy.

The sequences come from peripheral blood mononuclear cells (PBMCs), collected at new diagnosis, from a patient treated with antithyroid drugs. The receptor source for this set is a man aged 25 to 40 with Graves disease.

Details on this clonotype: A read error may be the cause here, since a much bigger clone is one base away. The chain combines TRBV2 with TRBJ2-7; 11 bases are a match to TRBD2. Germline-derived CDR1 and CDR2 are SNHLY and FYNNEI. This CDR3 contains 14 residues. Unmatched junction bases numbered 6, after V lost 4 bases and J lost 7 bases. CDR3: CASSVAGGQDEQYF. CDR3 coding DNA: TGTGCCAGCAGTGTAGCGGGAGGGCAGGATGAGCAGTACTTC. Full variable domain (rest looked up from reference TRBV2 and TRBJ2-7): EPEVTQTPSHQVTQMGQEVILRCVPISNHLYFYWYRQILGQKVEFLVSFYNNEISEKSEIFDDQFSVERPDGSNFTLKIRSTKLEDSAMYFCASSVAGGQDEQYFGPGTRLTVT.

This clonotype was counted many times. V gene TRBV30 combines with J gene TRBJ2-1, with a tentative D call TRBD2 (6 bases). CDR1 GTSNPN and CDR2 SVGIG come from the germline V gene (reference sequence). V lost 1 base and J lost 9, with 19 bases in between. The CDR3 totals 15 residues. The CDR3, as DNA: TGTGCCTGGAGTGGGGGACCGGGACTGCGCAGTGAGCAGTTCTTC. It specifies CAWSGGPGLRSEQFF.

V is TRBV19 and J is TRBJ2-3; 13 nucleotides align to TRBD2. The CDR3 has 18 residues. CDR1 is LNHDA and CDR2 is SQIVND in the germline V gene (reference sequence). V was clipped by 3 bases and J by 6 bases; unmatched bases: 12. CDR3 protein: CASSIRPGLAGRGDTQYF. CDR3 nucleotides: TGTGCCAGTAGTATTCGACCGGGACTAGCGGGGAGAGGGGATACGCAGTATTTT.

The table lists this clonotype with many counts. The chain links TRBV18 to TRBJ2-7, with 11 positions matching TRBD1. CDR1 KGHSH and CDR2 LQKENI come from the germline V gene. The junction had 4 bases not matched to a gene; V was cut back by 5 bases and J by 4 bases. The CDR3 consists of 14 residues. The CDR3 is CASSRTGGLYEQYF. The CDR3, as DNA: TGTGCCAGCTCAAGGACAGGGGGCTTATACGAGCAGTACTTC.

This clonotype was detected only a few times. The rearrangement uses TRBV7-8 and TRBJ2-4; 7 bases match TRBD1. Germline V gene sequence: CDR1 SGHVS, CDR2 FQNEAQ. V trimming: 5 bases; J trimming: 0 bases; junction bases outside the gene matches: 13. The CDR3 totals 18 residues. In DNA form, the CDR3 reads TGTGCCAGCAGCGCTCGGACAGGTCCCGAACTAGCCAAAAACATTCAGTACTTC. Encoded protein: CASSARTGPELAKNIQYF.

The table lists this clonotype with a few counts. The V gene is TRBV20-1, the J gene TRBJ1-5; tentatively, D is TRBD1 (5 bases). The CDR3 extends over 17 amino acids. With 0 bases removed from V and 0 bases from J, the gap between germline ends came to 15 bases. Germline V gives CDR1 DFQATT, CDR2 SNEGSKA (reference sequence). The CDR3 nucleotides read TGCAGTGCTAGAGATCCCAGGGCGGGTTATAGCAATCAGCCCCAGCATTTT. It translates to CSARDPRAGYSNQPQHF.

This clonotype was seen many times. The V and J genes are TRBV30 and TRBJ2-1; 8 bases map to TRBD2. CDR3 length equals 14 residues. Germline assignment: CDR1 GTSNPN and CDR2 SVGIG (reference sequence). Unmatched junction bases numbered 7, after V lost 5 bases and J lost 4 bases. The DNA for the CDR3 is TGTGCCTGGGCCCGGGGGGGCAGGTACAATGAGCAGTTCTTC. This encodes CAWARGGRYNEQFF.

The V and J genes are TRBV4-1 and TRBJ1-2; weak D call: TRBD1 (6 bases). Germline loops: CDR1 MGHRA, CDR2 YSYEKL. This CDR3 comprises 19 residues. The V and J ends lost 6 bases and 4 bases respectively, with 30 bases between them. Written as DNA, the CDR3 is TGCGCCAGCAGTCCAGTGGGGAGCCTTGAGACGACAGGAAGCTATGGCTACACCTTC. Translating gives CASSPVGSLETTGSYGYTF.

The chain links TRBV25-1 to TRBJ1-2; D is perhaps TRBD1 (5 bases). Deletions cut 3 bases from V and 3 bases from J, with 11 bases between. Germline-derived CDR1 and CDR2 are MGHDK and SYGVNS. The CDR3 has 14 amino acids. The CDR3 here is CASSDPGGDYGYTF. The CDR3 DNA is TGTGCCAGCAGTGACCCTGGAGGGGACTATGGCTACACCTTC.

This clonotype was seen ten or more times. This chain connects TRBV27 to TRBJ2-3, with 15 positions matching TRBD2. The junction had 11 bases not matched to a gene; V was cut back by 2 bases and J by 8 bases. Germline CDR1 MNHEY, CDR2 SMNVEV (reference sequence). The CDR3 sequence is 18 residues long. CDR3 sequence reads: CASSLQNEGLAGGGTQYF. CDR3 in DNA: TGTGCCAGCAGTTTACAAAACGAGGGACTAGCGGGAGGAGGTACGCAGTATTTT.

There are a few counts of this clonotype. This chain uses TRBV3-1 with TRBJ1-4, with a tentative D call TRBD1 (5 bases). Deletions cut 4 bases from V and 7 bases from J, with 13 bases between. The CDR3 length is 14 residues. Germline CDR1 is LGHDT and CDR2 is YNNKEL (reference sequence). The CDR3 region is CASSPGHSIEKLFF. The DNA of the CDR3 is TGTGCCAGCAGCCCAGGACATTCGATTGAAAAACTGTTTTTT.

The sample holds a few counts of this clonotype. The chain recombines TRBV5-1 with TRBJ1-1, with D maybe TRBD1 (6 bases). CDR3 length equals 15 residues. Germline V CDR1 and CDR2: SGHRS, YFSETQ. Deletions cut 4 bases from V and 13 bases from J, with 26 bases between. Written as DNA, the CDR3 is TGCGCCAGCAGCCCCCTCGAGACAGGCCTGTCGGAGGGTTTCTTT. It translates to CASSPLETGLSEGFF.

The table lists this clonotype with many counts. V and J are TRBV6-1 and TRBJ1-2, with 9 bases identical to TRBD1. Germline V gene data show CDR1 as MNHNS and CDR2 as SASEGT. This CDR3 has 16 residues. The V gene end was trimmed by 5 bases and the J gene end by 2 bases; junction bases not matched to a gene: 9. The CDR3: CASSPLRTGVNYGYTF. CDR3 in DNA: TGTGCCAGCAGTCCGCTACGGACAGGGGTCAACTATGGCTACACCTTC.

This clonotype was found many times. The J gene is TRBJ2-2, the V gene TRBV11-3; possibly TRBD1 for D (6 bases). This CDR3 spans 15 amino acids. Trimming removed 9 bases from V and 1 base from J, with 15 bases in between. Germline V gene sequence: CDR1 SGHNT, CDR2 YENEEA. CDR3 bases: TGTGCCAGTTCCACAGGGCCCGAGAACACCGGGGAGCTGTTTTTT. This codes for CASSTGPENTGELFF.

This clonotype was seen many times. The chain joins TRBV7-8 to TRBJ2-3, with 7 bases fitting TRBD2. J lost 1 base, V lost 5 bases, and 9 bases had no gene match. The CDR3 is made up of 16 amino acids. The germline V gene encodes CDR1 SGHVS and CDR2 FQNEAQ. The CDR3 bases are TGTGCCAGCAGCCCAACCCCCGCGGGAGGCACAGATACGCAGTATTTT. It encodes CASSPTPAGGTDTQYF.

This clonotype was counted a few times. The chain recombines TRBV19 with TRBJ2-3; TRBD2 agrees at 7 bases. This CDR3 contains 20 residues. Unmatched junction bases numbered 18, after V lost 3 bases and J lost 0 bases. Germline V CDR1 and CDR2: LNHDA, SQIVND (reference sequence). CDR3 in amino acids: CASSIGGDGTLRRSTDTQYF. The CDR3, as DNA: TGTGCCAGTAGTATTGGGGGGGACGGGACTCTCAGACGTAGCACAGATACGCAGTATTTT.

V gene TRBV5-5 combines with J gene TRBJ2-7, with D possibly matching TRBD1 (5 bases). Trimming took off 0 bases at V and 3 bases at J, with 10 bases between the two ends. The CDR3 covers 14 residues. The germline V gene encodes CDR1 SGHKS and CDR2 YYEKEE (reference sequence). The CDR3, as DNA: TGTGCCAGCAGCTTGGGCGCAGGGATCTACGAGCAGTACTTC. This translates into CASSLGAGIYEQYF.

This clonotype has more than one count but fewer than ten. V and J are TRBV3-1 and TRBJ2-7; D remains ambiguous. CDR1 LGHDT and CDR2 YNNKEL come from the germline V gene (reference sequence). This CDR3 comprises 11 residues. V dropped 2 bases and J dropped 5 bases, with 4 bases sitting between them. The CDR3 is CASSQTNEQYF. The CDR3 DNA is TGTGCCAGCAGCCAAACCAACGAGCAGTACTTC.

This clonotype was counted a few times. This chain uses TRBV2 with TRBJ2-1; 8 positions match TRBD1. In germline, CDR1 is SNHLY, CDR2 FYNNEI. Losses at the gene ends were 3 bases for V and 7 bases for J; bases not matched to a gene: 5. CDR3 length: 14 residues. DNA of the CDR3: TGTGCCAGCAGTGACTCAGGGGGCAAGAATGAGCAGTTCTTC. Translating it yields CASSDSGGKNEQFF. Full variable domain (rest looked up from reference TRBV2 and TRBJ2-1): EPEVTQTPSHQVTQMGQEVILRCVPISNHLYFYWYRQILGQKVEFLVSFYNNEISEKSEIFDDQFSVERPDGSNFTLKIRSTKLEDSAMYFCASSDSGGKNEQFFGPGTRLTVL.

This clonotype was seen at least ten times. This sequence joins TRBV30 and TRBJ2-6; D gene unclear. The CDR3 is 12 amino acids. V lost 5 bases to trimming and J lost 4 bases, with 6 bases between them. Germline loops: CDR1 GTSNPN, CDR2 SVGIG (reference sequence). The CDR3 protein is CAWSQGANVLTF. CDR3 in DNA: TGTGCCTGGTCTCAGGGGGCCAACGTCCTGACTTTC.

This clonotype showed up many times. The CDR3 region has the DNA TGCAGTGCTAGAGACGTACAGTTCTCTGGAAACACCATATATTTT. This translates into CSARDVQFSGNTIYF. The chain is built from TRBV20-1 and TRBJ1-3; no reliable D call. Germline V gene sequence: CDR1 DFQATT, CDR2 SNEGSKA (reference sequence). CDR3 length equals 15 residues. Trimming stripped 0 bases from V and 0 bases from J, with 9 bases between.

The chain links TRBV9 to TRBJ1-3; D gene uncertain. Looked up from germline, CDR1 is SGDLS and CDR2 is YYNGEE. V was cut by 9 bases and J by 0 bases, with 13 bases left in between. The CDR3 runs to 14 residues. The CDR3 nucleotides are TGTGCCACCACCCTTAAGGGCTCTGGAAACACCATATATTTT. Amino acid sequence: CATTLKGSGNTIYF.

The J gene is TRBJ1-1, the V gene TRBV3-1; D is possibly TRBD1 (5 bases). V was pared by 5 bases and J by 0 bases, with 7 bases between. This CDR3 region has 13 residues. Germline CDR1 is LGHDT and CDR2 is YNNKEL (reference sequence). In nucleotides, the CDR3 is TGTGCCAGCAGCGGACACCTGAACACTGAAGCTTTCTTT. This translates into CASSGHLNTEAFF.

The table lists this clonotype with many counts. The chain carries TRBV14 and TRBJ1-1; D unresolved. The germline V gene encodes CDR1 SGHDN and CDR2 FVKESK. This CDR3 contains 17 residues. Trimming took 1 base from V and 2 from J, leaving 17 bases between them. This CDR3 is CASSQGIRNSGNTEAFF. CDR3 sequence (DNA): TGTGCCAGCAGCCAAGGAATCAGGAACAGCGGAAACACTGAAGCTTTCTTT.

The table lists this clonotype with many counts. The J gene is TRBJ1-4, the V gene TRBV10-3; D possibly corresponds to TRBD1 (6 bases). V lost 4 bases to trimming and J lost 8 bases, with 17 bases between them. The CDR3 has 15 amino acids. Germline CDR1 reads ENHRY; CDR2 reads SYGVKD. CDR3 protein: CAISVGGRAGEKLFF. The CDR3 nucleotides are TGTGCCATCAGTGTTGGGGGCCGCGCCGGAGAAAAACTGTTTTTT.

This clonotype was counted only a few times. This sequence joins TRBV27 and TRBJ1-1; the D gene is possibly TRBD1 (5 bases). This CDR3 has 13 amino acids. Deletions cut 3 bases from V and 11 bases from J, with 16 bases between. The V gene's germline CDR1 is MNHEY and CDR2 SMNVEV (reference sequence). CDR3 sequence (DNA): TGTGCCAGCAGTTTCTCTGTGGGACTGAAGGCTTTCTTT. Protein: CASSFSVGLKAFF.

This clonotype has just a few counts. V is TRBV7-9 and J is TRBJ2-2, with D maybe TRBD2 (6 bases). V was cut by 9 bases and J by 6 bases, with 11 bases left in between. The CDR3 is 12 residues long. The germline V gene encodes CDR1 SEHNR and CDR2 FQNEAQ (reference sequence). The CDR3 DNA reads TGTGCCAGAGACGGGAGTTCCGGGGAGCTGTTTTTT. Its protein product is CARDGSSGELFF.